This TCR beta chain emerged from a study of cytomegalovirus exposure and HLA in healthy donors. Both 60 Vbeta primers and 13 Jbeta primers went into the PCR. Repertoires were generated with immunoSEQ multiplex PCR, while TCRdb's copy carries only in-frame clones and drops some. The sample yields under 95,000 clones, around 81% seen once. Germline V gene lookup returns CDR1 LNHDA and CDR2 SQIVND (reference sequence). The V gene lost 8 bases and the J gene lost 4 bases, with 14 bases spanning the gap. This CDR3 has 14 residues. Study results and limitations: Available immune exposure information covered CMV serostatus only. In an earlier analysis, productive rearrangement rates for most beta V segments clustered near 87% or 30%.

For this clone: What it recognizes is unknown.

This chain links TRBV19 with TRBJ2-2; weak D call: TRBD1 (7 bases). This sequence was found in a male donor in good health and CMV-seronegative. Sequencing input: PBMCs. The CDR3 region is CASGGTASTGELFF. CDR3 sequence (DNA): TGTGCCAGTGGGGGGACAGCCTCCACCGGGGAGCTGTTTTTT.